A single sample is the source of the 3 T cell receptor beta chains below, sequenced in a study of CD8 T cells in ankylosing spondylitis. These receptors lack a known antigen. Study observations and caveats: Among TCR beta sequences, a motif of several highly homologous variants appeared characteristic of ankylosing spondylitis blood.

TCRdb fed the 5' RACE reads into MiXCR, producing one record per CDR3 protein. The table includes over 700,000 distinct CDR3 sequences, under 20% detected once. The sample taken for sequencing was blood, either unsorted or a sorted T cell fraction (not recorded which). The receptor set was obtained from a male donor with ankylosing spondylitis.

The V and J genes are TRBV13 and TRBJ2-1; TRBD1 or TRBD2 may be the D gene (6 bases each). This CDR3 spans 15 amino acids. Per germline, CDR1 PRHDT and CDR2 FYEKMQ (reference sequence). V was trimmed by 4 bases and J by 8 bases, leaving 18 bases between them. The CDR3 is CASSSWGAAKDEQFF. The CDR3 DNA reads TGTGCCAGCAGCTCGTGGGGGGCAGCTAAAGATGAGCAGTTCTTC.

This clonotype was seen ten or more times. The rearrangement links TRBV29-1 to TRBJ1-3; D is unclear. Germline values: CDR1 SQVTM, CDR2 ANQGSEA. The CDR3 has 13 amino acids. Trimming shortened V by 3 bases and J by 0 bases, and 6 bases separated the two germline ends. This CDR3 reads CSVEGNSGNTIYF. CDR3 sequence (DNA): TGCAGCGTTGAGGGAAACTCTGGAAACACCATATATTTT.

This clonotype was detected many times. This chain links TRBV12-3 or TRBV12-4 with TRBJ2-1; TRBD1 matches at 10 bases. CDR3 length: 15 residues. V trimming: 5 bases; J trimming: 6 bases; junction bases outside the gene matches: 7. The CDR3 sequence is CASSPDRGLINEQFF. Written as DNA, the CDR3 is TGTGCCAGCAGTCCAGACAGGGGGCTTATCAATGAGCAGTTCTTC.